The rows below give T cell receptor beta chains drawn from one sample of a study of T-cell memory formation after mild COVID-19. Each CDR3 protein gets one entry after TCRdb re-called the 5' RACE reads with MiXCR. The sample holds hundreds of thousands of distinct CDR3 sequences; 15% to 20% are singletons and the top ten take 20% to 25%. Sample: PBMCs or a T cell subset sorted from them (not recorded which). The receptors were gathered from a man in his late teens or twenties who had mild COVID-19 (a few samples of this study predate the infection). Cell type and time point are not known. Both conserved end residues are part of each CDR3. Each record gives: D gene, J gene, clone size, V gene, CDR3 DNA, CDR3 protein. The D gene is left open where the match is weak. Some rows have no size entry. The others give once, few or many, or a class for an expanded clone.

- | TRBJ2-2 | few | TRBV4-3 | TGCGCCAGCAGCCAAGTCCGGCGGAACAAAGAAAACACCGGGGAGCTGTTTTTT | CASSQVRRNKENTGELFF
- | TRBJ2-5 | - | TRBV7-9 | TGTGCCAGCAGCTTGCTAGACATTGCAGAAGAGACCCAGTACTTC | CASSLLDIAEETQYF
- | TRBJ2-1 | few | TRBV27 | TGTGCCAGCAGTTTTGGACATGAGCAGTTCTTC | CASSFGHEQFF
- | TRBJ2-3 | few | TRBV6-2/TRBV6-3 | TGTGCCAGCAGTTACACCCCCAGGGAGGTGACAGATACGCAGTATTTT | CASSYTPREVTDTQYF
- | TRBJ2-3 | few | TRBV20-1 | TGCAGTGCCCTGACTCAACCGGAGGAAGATACGCAGTATTTT | CSALTQPEEDTQYF
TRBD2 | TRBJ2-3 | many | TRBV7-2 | TGTGCCAGCACCGTACGGGGGGGGGAAGCTACGCAGTATTTT | CASTVRGGEATQYF
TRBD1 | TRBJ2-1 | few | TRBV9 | TGTGCCAGCAGCGTAGATGGGACAGACTACAATGAGCAGTTCTTC | CASSVDGTDYNEQFF
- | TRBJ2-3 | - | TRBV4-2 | TGTGCCAGCAGCCAGGAACCCACTAGCCCCTCACGATATTTT | CASSQEPTSPSRYF
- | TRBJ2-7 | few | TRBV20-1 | TGCAGTGCTAGTGGCCAGGCCCGGGGCCACTACGAGCAGTACTTC | CSASGQARGHYEQYF
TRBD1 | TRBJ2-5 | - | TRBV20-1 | TGCAGTGCCCAACTTACAGGGGGACACTACCAAGAGACCCAGTACTTC | CSAQLTGGHYQETQYF
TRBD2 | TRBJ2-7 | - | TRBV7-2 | TGTGCCAGCAGCCCGCTAGCGGGGAGCTCCTACGAGCAGTACTTC | CASSPLAGSSYEQYF
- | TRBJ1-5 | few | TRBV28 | TGTGCCAGCAGTTTATGGTGGGGGGCCCATCAGCCCCAGCATTTT | CASSLWWGAHQPQHF
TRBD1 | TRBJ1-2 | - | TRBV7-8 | TGTGCCGTTCGGGTTCAGGACAGGAGATATGGCTACACCTTC | CAVRVQDRRYGYTF
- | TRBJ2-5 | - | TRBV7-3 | TGTGCCAGCAGCTATAAAGGGGCCCCGTCGGAGACCCAGTACTTC | CASSYKGAPSETQYF
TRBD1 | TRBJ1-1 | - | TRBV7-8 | TGTGCCAGCAGCCTTCGACCGGGACAGGGGGCGAGGGCTGAAGCTTTCTTT | CASSLRPGQGARAEAFF
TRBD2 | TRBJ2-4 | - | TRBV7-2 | TGTGCCAGCAGCCGGGGGGGTACAGGTTCAGCCAAAAACATTCAGTACTTC | CASSRGGTGSAKNIQYF
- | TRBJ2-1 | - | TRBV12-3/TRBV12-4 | TGTGCCAGCAGGGGCGCGGGGTACAGTAATGAGCAGTTCTTC | CASRGAGYSNEQFF
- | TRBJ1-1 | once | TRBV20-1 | TGCAGTGCTAGTGTAGCTTTCTTT | CSASVAFF
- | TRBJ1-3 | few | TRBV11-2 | TGTGCCAGCAGCCAAGGGTCGCTAGTCTCTGGAAACACCATATATTTT | CASSQGSLVSGNTIYF
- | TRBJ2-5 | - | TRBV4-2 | TGTGCCAGCAGCCAAGGGGAGGGGGCCAGAAGAGAGACCCAGTACTTC | CASSQGEGARRETQYF
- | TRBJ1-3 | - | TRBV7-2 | TGTGCCAGCCTGCCGTTTATTGGAAACACCATATATTTT | CASLPFIGNTIYF
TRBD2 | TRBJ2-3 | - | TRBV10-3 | TGTGCCATCACCGGCGGGGGGGGGGGCACAGATACGCAGTATTTT | CAITGGGGGTDTQYF
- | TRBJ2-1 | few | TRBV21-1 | TGTGCCAGCAGCAAAGCCCCCTGGCCTTACAATGAGCAGTTCTTC | CASSKAPWPYNEQFF
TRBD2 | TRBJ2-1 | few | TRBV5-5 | TGTGCCAGCAGCTTGGCCGAGCGGGGGCCCTTCTTGACCTACAATGAGCAGTTCTTC | CASSLAERGPFLTYNEQFF
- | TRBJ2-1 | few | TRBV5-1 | TGCGCCAGCAGCTACCGACCCGAAGGGTACAATGAGCAGTTCTTC | CASSYRPEGYNEQFF
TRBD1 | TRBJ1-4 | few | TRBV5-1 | TGCGCCAGCAGCCCTTTGGGACAGGGGGTTGATGAAAAACTGTTTTTT | CASSPLGQGVDEKLFF
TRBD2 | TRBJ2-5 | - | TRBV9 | TGTGCCAGCAGCGAAACTAGCGGGGGAAGTGGGACCCAGTACTTC | CASSETSGGSGTQYF
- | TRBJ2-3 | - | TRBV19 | TGTGCCAGTAGTATCGGCGGGGCCCGCACAGATACGCAGTATTTT | CASSIGGARTDTQYF
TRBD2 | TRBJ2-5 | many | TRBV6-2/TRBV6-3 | TGTGCCAGCAGTTCTCACACGGGACTAGCGGGTCTCCAAGAGACCCAGTACTTC | CASSSHTGLAGLQETQYF
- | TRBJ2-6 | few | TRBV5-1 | TGCGCCAGCAGCTTGGATCAGGGAAGACTTGGGGCCAACGTCCTGACTTTC | CASSLDQGRLGANVLTF
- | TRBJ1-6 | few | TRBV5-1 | TGCGCCAGCAGCGGGAACGGGGCTCGGAATTCACCCCTCCACTTT | CASSGNGARNSPLHF
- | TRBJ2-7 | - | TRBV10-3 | TGTGCCATCAGTGAGTGGGGCGGGGGCGAGGTATTCAACGAGCAGTACTTC | CAISEWGGGEVFNEQYF
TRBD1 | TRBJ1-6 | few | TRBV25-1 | TGTGCCAGCAGTGACCCTGCGGCAGGGGGGAATTCACCCCTCCACTTT | CASSDPAAGGNSPLHF
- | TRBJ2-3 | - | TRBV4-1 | TGCGCCAGCAGCCCCTCTACCGGAACGCAGTATTTT | CASSPSTGTQYF
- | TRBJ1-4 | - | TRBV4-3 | TGCGCCAGCAGCCAAGACGGAACAGGTGGAAAACTGTTTTTT | CASSQDGTGGKLFF
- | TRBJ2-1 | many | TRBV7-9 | TGTGCCAGCAGCATCTCGACTGGAGAGCAGTTCTTC | CASSISTGEQFF
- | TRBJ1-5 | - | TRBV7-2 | TGTGCCAGCAGCCCCTGGGCGGGCTCCAATCAGCCCCAGCATTTT | CASSPWAGSNQPQHF
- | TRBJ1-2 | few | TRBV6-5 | TGTGCCAGCAGAGGGTACACCTTC | CASRGYTF
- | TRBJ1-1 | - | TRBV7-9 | TGTGCCAGCAGCCAGGTTTTTGGGGGGACCACTGAAGCTTTCTTT | CASSQVFGGTTEAFF